The rows below give T cell receptor beta chains drawn from one sample of a study of cytomegalovirus exposure and HLA in healthy donors. Sequenced by immunoSEQ multiplex PCR; TCRdb stores in-frame clones only, minus some. Here the sample spans roughly 100,000 clones, approximately 82% being singletons. Sequences were obtained from PBMCs. The receptor source for this set is a man aged 40-49 years in good health and CMV-seropositive. CDR3s leave out the opening cysteine and the closing phenylalanine or tryptophan.

>TRBV19
ASSLDRRTEAF
>TRBV5-1
ASSPIANSYNEQF
>TRBV29-1
SVNTGTSYEQY
>TRBV11-3
ASSSFEKLF
>TRBV7-3
ASSLTRQGAGGYT
>TRBV6-1
ASNLAGGPTGELF
>TRBV29-1
SANQNLVNTEAF
>TRBV4-3
ASSRAWGDEQY
>TRBV7-2
ASSPPQGLEQY
>TRBV20-1
SANPGHGYT
>TRBV9
ASSVVVGGGSYNEQF
>TRBV5-4
ASSSPTGPSGYT
>TRBV7-9
ASSLGVTGSAIVGQY
>TRBV9
ASSALQGKRGDTIY
>TRBV20-1
SAREGGEAF
>TRBV11-2
ASSPTGFQPQH
>TRBV28
ASSLKASGLYEQY
>TRBV5-1
ASSLEGTSGYNEQF
>TRBV6-1
ASRSEGIQGLSQH
>TRBV5-1
ASSSRTGADTQY
>TRBV18
ASSPSMANTGELF
>TRBV20-1
SATQGNTIY
>TRBV27
ASSFSDRVTEKLF
>TRBV19
ASSTGSGGEQF
>TRBV5-1
ASLKEAGELF
>TRBV11-3
ASSSTPTDFSWEQY
>TRBV4-3
ASSQAGTSGNEQF
>TRBV2
ASSAFREDTQY
>TRBV30
AWSLVPTGEQF
>TRBV5-4
ASSLAAGYGYT
>TRBV27
ASSTSGVTYEQY
>TRBV19
ASRKTGVNEKLF
>TRBV10-2
ASSESSGNIQY
>TRBV7-2
ASSPRDRASSYNEQF
>TRBV27
ASSHGTSGYEQY
>TRBV10-3
AISEADSPLH
>TRBV15
ATSREPGSGANVLT
>TRBV19
ASSRTPGGDTEAF
>TRBV28
ASSRGGSTDTQY
>TRBV7-3
ASSDGPGYGYT
>TRBV5-1
ASSFGGSRTNEQF
>TRBV5-4
ASSPRTGKNEKLF
>TRBV4-3
ASSPLILDTQY
>TRBV30
AWSVGWSEAF
>TRBV19
ASSDFGGAIKNIQY
>TRBV11-2
ASSLERAGGDYEQY
>TRBV6-1
ASSDRTGGSNYGYT
>TRBV14
ASGRDRGYEQY
>TRBV30
AWSPSSTEAF
>TRBV5-1
TSSYEGGQF
>TRBV7-6
ASSLGGQGNYGYT
>TRBV4-3
ASSQDTAGLGYT
>TRBV7-9
ASSLPRTGGRDEQF
>TRBV4-2
ASSQGSSNTQY